What follows are 23 T cell receptor beta chains derived from one specimen sequenced in a study of blood T cell repertoires in COVID-19. Assay used: immunoSEQ multiplex PCR; TCRdb lists only in-frame clones, some missing. The profile covers around 270,000 clones, with approximately 90% appearing a single time and approximately 4.2% taken by the ten largest. The sequenced sample consisted of peripheral blood. The receptors shown here come from a man aged 35 to 55 with acute or convalescent COVID-19.

The rearrangement uses TRBV2 and TRBJ1-2, with 7 positions matching TRBD1. Germline V gene lookup returns CDR1 SNHLY and CDR2 FYNNEI. The CDR3 loop spans 12 amino acids. Trimming cost V 6 bases and J 4 bases; bases outside gene matches: 2. The CDR3 region is CASSGTAYGYTF. Written as DNA, the CDR3 is TGTGCCAGCAGCGGGACAGCCTATGGCTACACCTTC. Full variable domain (outside the CDR3, taken from reference TRBV2 and TRBJ1-2): EPEVTQTPSHQVTQMGQEVILRCVPISNHLYFYWYRQILGQKVEFLVSFYNNEISEKSEIFDDQFSVERPDGSNFTLKIRSTKLEDSAMYFCASSGTAYGYTFGSGTRLTVV.

This clone came up once. The chain joins TRBV2 to TRBJ2-7; a possible D gene is TRBD1 (5 bases). The CDR3 runs 12 residues. V lost 4 bases, J lost 5 bases, and 9 bases lay in between. Germline V gives CDR1 SNHLY, CDR2 FYNNEI. The chain's CDR3 is CASSGLGDEQYF. In nucleotides, the CDR3 is TGTGCCAGCAGTGGGCTAGGGGACGAGCAGTACTTC.

Within the sample, this clone is medium-sized. V is TRBV11-3 and J is TRBJ2-2, with D maybe TRBD1 (6 bases). V was trimmed by 5 bases and J by 5 bases, leaving 18 bases between them. Germline V gives CDR1 SGHNT, CDR2 YENEEA. The CDR3 loop spans 16 amino acids. CDR3 DNA: TGTGCCAGCAGCCCGTTGGACAGCCCGGAGACCGGGGAGCTGTTTTTT. Amino acid sequence: CASSPLDSPETGELFF.

V and J are TRBV24-1 and TRBJ2-1; weak D call: TRBD2 (5 bases). The germline CDR1 and CDR2 sequences are KGHDR and SFDVKD. V was clipped by 5 bases and J by 0 bases, with 13 bases between them. The CDR3 is 16 residues long. The DNA for the CDR3 is TGTGCCACCAGTGCCCTGAGGGCCAGCTCCTACAATGAGCAGTTCTTC. It translates to CATSALRASSYNEQFF.

In its sample, this clone was seen once. V usage is TRBV5-5 and J usage is TRBJ2-1; 9 bases match TRBD1. Germline V gene sequence: CDR1 SGHKS, CDR2 YYEKEE (reference sequence). There are 13 residues in the CDR3. With 3 bases clipped from V and 10 bases from J, the junction kept 5 bases outside the gene matches. CDR3 sequence: CASSSGQGREQFF. The CDR3, as DNA: TGTGCCAGCAGCTCGGGACAGGGCCGAGAGCAGTTCTTC.

This chain uses TRBV6-5 with TRBJ1-2; TRBD1 might be the D (5 bases). This CDR3 has 13 residues. V shed 6 bases and J shed 4 bases, with 12 bases lying between them. Germline CDR1 is MNHEY and CDR2 is SVGAGI. This CDR3 is CASRVDRSYGYTF. CDR3 nucleotides: TGTGCCAGCAGAGTTGACAGAAGCTATGGCTACACCTTC.

The chain joins TRBV18 to TRBJ1-1; 9 nucleotides align to TRBD1. V lost 5 bases and J lost 10; bases outside the gene matches: 5. The germline V gene encodes CDR1 KGHSH and CDR2 LQKENI. The CDR3 spans 12 residues. For the CDR3, the DNA is TGTGCCAGCTCATCCGCGGACAGGGGAGCTTTCTTT. As protein: CASSSADRGAFF.

The V call is TRBV15, the J call TRBJ1-1; TRBD1 aligns across 8 bases. Trimming took 6 bases from V and 5 from J; bases not matched to a gene: 5. The CDR3 length is 13 residues. Germline-derived CDR1 and CDR2 are LNHNV and YYDKDF (reference sequence). The CDR3 region has the DNA TGTGCCACCAGGGACAGGGTAACAACTGAAGCTTTCTTT. It encodes CATRDRVTTEAFF.

This clone has just a few counts. This chain connects TRBV5-4 to TRBJ1-2; TRBD1 is a possible D gene (6 bases). Germline V lookup: CDR1 SGHNT, CDR2 YYREEE (reference sequence). The CDR3 is made up of 13 amino acids. The V end was cut by 2 bases, the J end by 4 bases, with 9 bases between. CDR3 DNA sequence: TGTGCCAGCAGCTTTTTCAGGGGCTATGGCTACACCTTC. Translated: CASSFFRGYGYTF.

The chain is built from TRBV3-1 (or the pseudogene TRBV3-2) and TRBJ2-6; D remains unclear. The CDR3 is 16 amino acids. Germline-derived CDR1 and CDR2 are LGHDT and YNNKEL (reference sequence). Trimming removed 1 base from V and 1 base from J, with 8 bases in between. CDR3 sequence reads: CASSQGSPSGANVLTF. DNA for the CDR3: TGTGCCAGCAGCCAAGGGAGTCCGTCTGGGGCCAACGTCCTGACTTTC.

This clone was seen just once. This sequence joins TRBV5-8 and TRBJ1-5, with unresolved D. The germline V and J ends were trimmed by 0 bases and 2 bases, with 12 bases remaining between them. Germline V gene sequence: CDR1 SGHTS, CDR2 YDEGEE. The CDR3 runs 16 residues. CDR3 sequence (DNA): TGTGCCAGCAGCTTGGCCTATCGGAGGGGCAATCAGCCCCAGCATTTT. This sequence encodes CASSLAYRRGNQPQHF.

This chain links TRBV5-1 with TRBJ1-1, with D maybe TRBD1 (5 bases). CDR1 and CDR2 from the germline V gene are SGHRS and YFSETQ. V was shortened by 1 base and J by 1 base, with 17 bases between the two germline ends. The CDR3 is made up of 17 amino acids. For the CDR3, the DNA is TGCGCCAGCAGCTTGACGGGGCGGGGGGTACAGAACACTGAAGCTTTCTTT. Encoded protein: CASSLTGRGVQNTEAFF. The complete variable domain, with remaining parts taken from reference TRBV5-1 and TRBJ1-1, reads KAGVTQTPRYLIKTRGQQVTLSCSPISGHRSVSWYQQTPGQGLQFLFEYFSETQRNKGNFPGRFSGRQFSNSRSEMNVSTLELGDSALYLCASSLTGRGVQNTEAFFGQGTRLTVV.

The V gene is TRBV2, the J gene TRBJ2-2; a possible D gene is TRBD1 (5 bases). The CDR3 has 14 residues. With 2 bases removed from V and 8 bases from J, the gap between germline ends came to 12 bases. CDR1 and CDR2 from the germline V gene are SNHLY and FYNNEI. The DNA for the CDR3 is TGTGCCAGCAGTGAAATCCAGGGAAGGGGGGAGCTGTTTTTT. As protein: CASSEIQGRGELFF.

This clone was seen once. CDR3 in DNA: TGTGCCACGGGGGGGACAGTTAACGTGGGCTACACCTTC. It specifies CATGGTVNVGYTF. The chain employs TRBV2 and TRBJ1-2; TRBD1 matches 7 bases. V lost 10 bases to trimming and J lost 8 bases; unmatched junction nucleotides: 13. The germline CDR1 and CDR2 sequences are SNHLY and FYNNEI. The CDR3 contains 13 residues. Based on the CDR3 plus reference TRBV2 and TRBJ1-2, the full variable domain is EPEVTQTPSHQVTQMGQEVILRCVPISNHLYFYWYRQILGQKVEFLVSFYNNEISEKSEIFDDQFSVERPDGSNFTLKIRSTKLEDSAMYFCATGGTVNVGYTFGSGTRLTVV.

V is TRBV6-5 and J is TRBJ1-2; D unresolved. The CDR3 runs 13 residues. Trimming stripped 4 bases from V and 4 bases from J, with 10 bases between. Germline-derived CDR1 and CDR2 are MNHEY and SVGAGI. CDR3 coding DNA: TGTGCCAGCAGTTCCGACATTTTCTATGGCTACACCTTC. Residues: CASSSDIFYGYTF.

The V gene is TRBV2, the J gene TRBJ1-6; 9 bases agree with TRBD1. The CDR3 runs 14 residues. Germline CDR1 reads SNHLY; CDR2 reads FYNNEI. The ends lost 5 bases at V and 8 bases at J; junction bases unmatched: 4. The CDR3 loop reads CASSLDRGDSPLHF. The CDR3 DNA reads TGTGCCAGCAGTTTGGACAGGGGTGATTCACCCCTCCACTTT. The full variable domain, with the rest looked up from reference TRBV2 and TRBJ1-6, is EPEVTQTPSHQVTQMGQEVILRCVPISNHLYFYWYRQILGQKVEFLVSFYNNEISEKSEIFDDQFSVERPDGSNFTLKIRSTKLEDSAMYFCASSLDRGDSPLHFGNGTRLTVT.

This clone has a single count. The chain has TRBV10-1 and TRBJ2-3, with 13 positions matching TRBD2. CDR1 and CDR2 from the germline V gene are WNHNN and SYGVQD (reference sequence). V shed 0 bases and J 0 bases; nucleotides not matched to a gene: 3. The CDR3 totals 18 residues. The CDR3 sequence is CASSESGTSGASTDTQYF. CDR3 DNA: TGCGCCAGCAGTGAGTCCGGGACTAGCGGGGCTAGCACAGATACGCAGTATTTT.

The V and J genes are TRBV27 and TRBJ2-6, with 8 bases lining up with TRBD1. This CDR3 is built from 17 residues. V shed 2 bases, J shed 2 bases, and the junction held 5 bases outside the gene matches. Per germline, CDR1 MNHEY and CDR2 SMNVEV (reference sequence). CDR3 DNA sequence: TGTGCCAGCAGTTTAAGGCAGGGGGCGGCTGGGGCCAACGTCCTGACTTTC. Translation gives CASSLRQGAAGANVLTF.

The chain combines TRBV5-1 with TRBJ2-3; D ambiguous. Trimming cost V 6 bases and J 4 bases, with 6 bases left between them. CDR1 is SGHRS and CDR2 is YFSETQ in the germline V gene. The CDR3 is made up of 11 amino acids. CDR3 region: CASNFADTQYF. In DNA, the CDR3 is TGCGCCAGCAACTTCGCAGATACGCAGTATTTT.

V is TRBV7-6 and J is TRBJ2-2; 14 nucleotides align to TRBD2. The CDR3 contains 17 residues. Germline V gives CDR1 SGHVS, CDR2 FNYEAQ. J was trimmed by 7 bases and V by 5 bases; bases with no gene match: 9. The CDR3, as DNA: TGTGCCAGCAGCCCGCCGACTAGCGGGGGGGCGAACGGGGAGCTGTTTTTT. Its protein is CASSPPTSGGANGELFF. The full variable domain, in which reference TRBV7-6 and TRBJ2-2 provide the parts outside the CDR3, is GAGVSQSPRYKVTKRGQDVALRCDPISGHVSLYWYRQALGQGPEFLTYFNYEAQQDKSGLPNDRFSAERPEGSISTLTIQRTEQRDSAMYRCASSPPTSGGANGELFFGEGSRLTVL.

This clone has only one observation. The V call is TRBV5-1, the J call TRBJ2-3; D may be TRBD2 (6 bases). Germline V gives CDR1 SGHRS, CDR2 YFSETQ. This CDR3 contains 14 residues. The ends were cut back, 5 bases at V and 2 bases at J, with 12 bases in the middle. CDR3 residues: CASSSRRATDTQYF. The CDR3 bases are TGCGCCAGCAGTTCGAGGAGGGCCACAGATACGCAGTATTTT.

The chain recombines TRBV5-1 with TRBJ2-3, with 10 bases matching TRBD2. Losses at the gene ends were 0 bases for V and 3 bases for J; bases not matched to a gene: 1. The CDR3 has 15 residues. Germline V CDR1 and CDR2: SGHRS, YFSETQ. The CDR3 sequence is CASSLELAGTDTQYF. The DNA of the CDR3 is TGCGCCAGCAGCTTGGAACTAGCGGGAACAGATACGCAGTATTTT.

The V call is TRBV5-1, the J call TRBJ1-1; D remains ambiguous. CDR1 and CDR2 (germline): SGHRS, YFSETQ. V lost 1 base to trimming and J lost 1 base, with 8 bases between them. This CDR3 contains 14 residues. Here the CDR3 reads CASSLMVANTEAFF. CDR3 sequence (DNA): TGCGCCAGCAGCTTGATGGTGGCGAACACTGAAGCTTTCTTT.